This section outlines one TCR beta chain sequence together with its context. The sample originates from a study of blood T cell repertoires in COVID-19. Study context: Italy, Spain and the United States were the sources of the convalescent and acute COVID-19 samples. T cells, B-cell-depleted T cells, or PBMCs supplied cDNA or gDNA.

Trimming left V 4 bases short and J 0 bases short, with 7 bases between. This CDR3 is 15 amino acids long. Germline CDR1 reads MGHRA; CDR2 reads YSYEKL. In the authors' workflow: For nucleated cells, counts were estimated from reference gene primer amplification. The method was immunoSEQ multiplex PCR; TCRdb's version includes in-frame clones alone and lacks a portion of them. D and trimming were read from the DNA, whereas the V and J calls and clone size are those reported in that table. The sample contains about 400,000 clones, approximately 88% of which appear only once. This rearrangement joins TRBV4-1 to TRBJ1-6; the D is unclear. The sample consisted of peripheral blood. The TCR originated in a man between 35 and 55 years old with acute or convalescent COVID-19. The CDR3 loop is CASSPLGSYNSPLHF. In nucleotides, the CDR3 is TGCGCCAGCAGCCCCCTCGGCTCCTATAATTCACCCCTCCACTTT.